The present entry profiles one T cell receptor beta chain with its context. Patients with a history of autoimmune disease or on systemic immunosuppression were excluded. The sample comes from a study of OX40 agonist ivuxolimab in advanced cancers. Study background: From roughly 20 to 85 years was the age range, with a mean of around 54 years, and about 83% were male.

CDR1 and CDR2 from the germline V gene are SEHNR and FQNEAQ (reference sequence). Trimming removed 5 bases from V and 1 base from J, with 11 bases in between. The CDR3 spans 14 residues. The table came from immunoSEQ multiplex PCR; TCRdb's copy has only in-frame clones and leaves some out. The sample consists of about 38,000 clones, 70% to 85% of them appearing once. This rearrangement joins TRBV7-9 to TRBJ1-2; D is uncertain. The receptor was isolated from an adult with an advanced solid tumor such as melanoma, head and neck, liver or kidney cancer. The input for sequencing was CD4+ or CD8+ T cells sorted from blood, taken in a trial of the OX40 agonist ivuxolimab. CDR3 region: CASSPDGVNYGYTF. The CDR3 DNA is TGTGCCAGCAGCCCGGACGGAGTTAACTATGGCTACACCTTC. Using reference TRBV7-9 and TRBJ1-2 for the parts outside the CDR3, the full variable domain is DTGVSQNPRHKITKRGQNVTFRCDPISEHNRLYWYRQTLGQGPEFLTYFQNEAQLEKSRLLSDRFSAERPKGSFSTLEIQRTEQGDSAMYLCASSPDGVNYGYTFGSGTRLTVV.